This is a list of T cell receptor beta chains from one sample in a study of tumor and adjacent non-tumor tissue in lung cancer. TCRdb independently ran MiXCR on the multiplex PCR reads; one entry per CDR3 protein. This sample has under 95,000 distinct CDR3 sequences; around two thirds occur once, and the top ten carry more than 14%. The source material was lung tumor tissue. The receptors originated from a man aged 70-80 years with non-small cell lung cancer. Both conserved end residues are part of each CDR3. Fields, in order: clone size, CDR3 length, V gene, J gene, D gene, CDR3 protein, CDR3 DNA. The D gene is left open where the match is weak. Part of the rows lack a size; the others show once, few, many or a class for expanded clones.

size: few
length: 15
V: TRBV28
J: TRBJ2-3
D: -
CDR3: CASSFGDGDTDTQYF
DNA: TGTGCCAGCAGTTTTGGGGACGGGGACACAGATACGCAGTATTTT

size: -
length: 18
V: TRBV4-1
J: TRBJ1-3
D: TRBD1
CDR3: CASSPHLGQGTGGDTIYF
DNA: TGCGCCAGCAGCCCCCACCTAGGACAGGGGACAGGGGGAGACACCATATATTTT

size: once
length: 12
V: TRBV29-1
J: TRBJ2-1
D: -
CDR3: CSVGEIYNEQSF
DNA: TGCAGCGTGGGAGAGATCTACAATGAGCAGTCCTTC

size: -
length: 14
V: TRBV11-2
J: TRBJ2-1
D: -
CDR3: CASSVKDSYNEHFF
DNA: TGTGCCAGCAGCGTGAAGGATTCCTACAATGAACACTTCTTC

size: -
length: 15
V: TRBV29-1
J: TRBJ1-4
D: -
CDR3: CSVEAPHGRDEKLFF
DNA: TGCAGCGTTGAGGCCCCCCATGGACGGGATGAAAAACTGTTTTTT

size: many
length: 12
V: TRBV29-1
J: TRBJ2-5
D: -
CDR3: CSVSQNQETQYF
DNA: TGCAGCGTTAGCCAGAATCAAGAGACCCAGTACTTC

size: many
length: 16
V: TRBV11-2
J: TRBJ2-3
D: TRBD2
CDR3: CASSLVAGGRSDTQYF
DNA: TGTGCCAGCAGCTTAGTAGCGGGGGGCCGCTCGGATACGCAGTATTTT

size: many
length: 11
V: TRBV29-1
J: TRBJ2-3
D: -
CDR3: CSVRNKNTQYF
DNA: TGCAGCGTTCGAAACAAGAATACGCAGTATTTT

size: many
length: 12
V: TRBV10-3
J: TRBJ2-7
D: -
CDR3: CATRGGSYEQYF
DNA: TGTGCCACCCGGGGAGGCTCCTACGAGCAGTACTTC

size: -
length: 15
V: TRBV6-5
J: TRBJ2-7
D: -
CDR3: CASSYGAGPTYEYYF
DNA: TGTGCCAGCAGTTACGGCGCGGGCCCAACCTACGAGTACTACTTC

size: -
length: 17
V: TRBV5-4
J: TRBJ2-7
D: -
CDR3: CASSNPDQGPFSYEQYF
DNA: TGTGCCAGCAGCAACCCAGATCAAGGGCCTTTCTCCTACGAGCAGTACTTC

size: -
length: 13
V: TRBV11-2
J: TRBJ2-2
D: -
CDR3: CASSLGGSRELFF
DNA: TGTGCCAGCAGCCTAGGGGGGAGCAGGGAGCTATTTTTT

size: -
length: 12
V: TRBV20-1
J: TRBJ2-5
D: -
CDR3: CSALTQLETQYF
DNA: TGCAGTGCACTAACTCAACTCGAGACCCAGTACTTC

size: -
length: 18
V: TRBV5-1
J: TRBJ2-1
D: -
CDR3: CASRTNGSSGLSYNEQFF
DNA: TGCGCCAGCAGGACTAACGGGAGTAGCGGCCTATCTTACAATGAGCAGTTCTTC

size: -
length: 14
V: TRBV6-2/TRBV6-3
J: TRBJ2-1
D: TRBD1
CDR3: CASSDPGQYNEQFF
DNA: TGTGCCAGCAGTGATCCGGGACAGTACAATGAGCAGTTCTTC

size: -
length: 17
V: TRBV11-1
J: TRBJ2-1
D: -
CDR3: CAGSLGSGSRPYNEQFF
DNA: TGTGCCGGCAGCCTTGGTAGCGGATCACGTCCCTACAATGAGCAGTTCTTC

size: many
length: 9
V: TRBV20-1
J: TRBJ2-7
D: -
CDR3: CSPRGEQYF
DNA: TGCAGCCCCCGGGGCGAGCAGTACTTC

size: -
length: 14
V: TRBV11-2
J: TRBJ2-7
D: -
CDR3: CANSPRRRTGEQYF
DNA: TGTGCCAACAGTCCCCGGAGGCGGACGGGCGAACAGTACTTC

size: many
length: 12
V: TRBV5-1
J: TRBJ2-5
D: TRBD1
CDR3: CASSTGAETQYF
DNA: TGCGCCAGCAGCACAGGGGCGGAGACCCAGTACTTC

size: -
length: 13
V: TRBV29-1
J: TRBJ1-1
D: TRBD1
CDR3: CSVGRGRDTEAVF
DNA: TGCAGCGTTGGCAGGGGGCGGGACACTGAAGCTGTCTTT

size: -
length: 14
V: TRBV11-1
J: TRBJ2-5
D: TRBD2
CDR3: CAGRNPLAGETQYF
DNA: TGTGCCGGCCGTAATCCGCTAGCGGGGGAGACTCAGTACTTC

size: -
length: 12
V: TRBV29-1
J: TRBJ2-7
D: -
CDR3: CSVGQARHKQYF
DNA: TGCAGCGTTGGACAAGCCCGTCACAAGCAGTACTTC

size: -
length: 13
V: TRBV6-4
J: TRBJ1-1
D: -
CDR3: CASSIDRNTGAFF
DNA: TGTGCCAGCAGTATAGACAGGAATACTGGAGCTTTCTTT

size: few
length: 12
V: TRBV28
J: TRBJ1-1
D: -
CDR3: CAGSFMTAEAFF
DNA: TGTGCCGGCAGTTTTATGACAGCTGAAGCTTTCTTT

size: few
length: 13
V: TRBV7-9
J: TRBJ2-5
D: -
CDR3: CASSFRGLETQYF
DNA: TGTGCCAGCAGCTTTCGGGGGTTGGAGACCCAGTACTTC

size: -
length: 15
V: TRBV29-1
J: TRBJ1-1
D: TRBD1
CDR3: CSVGGGQEARTESFF
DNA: TGCAGCGTTGGGGGGGGACAGGAGGCGCGGACTGAATCTTTCTTT

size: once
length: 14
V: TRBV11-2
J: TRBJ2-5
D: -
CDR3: CTSSPIGGIETQYF
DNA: TGTACCAGCAGCCCGATAGGGGGGATCGAGACCCAGTACTTC

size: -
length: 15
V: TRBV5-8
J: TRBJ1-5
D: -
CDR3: CPSSPGQLSDQPQHF
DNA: TGTCCCAGCAGCCCAGGACAGTTGAGCGATCAGCCCCAGCATTTT

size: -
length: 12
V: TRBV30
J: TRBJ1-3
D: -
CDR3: CAWSVVRNTIHF
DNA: TGTGCCTGGAGTGTTGTCCGAAACACCATACATTTT

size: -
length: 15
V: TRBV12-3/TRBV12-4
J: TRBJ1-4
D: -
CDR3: CASSADPPTNQKLFF
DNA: TGTGCCAGCAGTGCGGACCCCCCAACTAATCAAAAACTGTTTTTT

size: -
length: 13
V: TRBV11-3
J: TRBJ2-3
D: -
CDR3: CARSTRLADRQYF
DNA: TGTGCCAGGAGCACAAGACTGGCGGATAGGCAGTATTTT

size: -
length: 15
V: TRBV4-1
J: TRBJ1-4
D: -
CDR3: CANSQARATNEKLFF
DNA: TGCGCCAACAGCCAAGCCAGGGCGACGAATGAAAAACTGTTTTTT

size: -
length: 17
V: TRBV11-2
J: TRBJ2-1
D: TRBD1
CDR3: CASSLEPGGLGRNLPFF
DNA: TGTGCCAGCAGCTTAGAACCAGGGGGTCTAGGAAGAAACCTCCCGTTCTTC

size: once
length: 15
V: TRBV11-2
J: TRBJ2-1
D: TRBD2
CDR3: CASSLTSGRRNEQFF
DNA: TGTGCCAGTAGCTTGACTAGCGGTAGAAGGAATGAGCAGTTCTTC

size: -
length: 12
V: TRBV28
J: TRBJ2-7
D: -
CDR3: CAITKGVYEQYF
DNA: TGTGCCATAACCAAGGGGGTCTACGAGCAGTACTTC

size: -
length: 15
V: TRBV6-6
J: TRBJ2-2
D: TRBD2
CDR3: CVSRPGLGESGELFF
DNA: TGTGTCAGCAGACCGGGACTAGGGGAGTCTGGGGAGCTGTTTTTT

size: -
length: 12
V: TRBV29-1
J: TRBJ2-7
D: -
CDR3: CSVELGNYEQYF
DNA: TGCAGCGTTGAATTGGGGAACTACGAGCAGTACTTC

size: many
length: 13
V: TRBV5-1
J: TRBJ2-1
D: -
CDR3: CASSLSGYNEQFF
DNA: TGCGCCAGCAGCTTGAGCGGTTACAATGAGCAGTTCTTC

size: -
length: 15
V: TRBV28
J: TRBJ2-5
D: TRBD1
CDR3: CANSPQWTGKETQYF
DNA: TGTGCCAACAGTCCCCAATGGACAGGGAAGGAGACCCAGTACTTC

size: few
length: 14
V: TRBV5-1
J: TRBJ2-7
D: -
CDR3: CASSLEGGGYEQYF
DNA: TGCGCCAGCAGCTTGGAAGGCGGGGGCTACGAACAGTACTTC